Given below is one T cell receptor (beta chain) in context. What antigen it recognizes has not been identified. No base quality values were provided; no much bigger clone lies one nucleotide off. V is cut by 3 bases and J by 3 bases, and the space between the germline ends is 15 bases. CDR3 length: 15 amino acids, cysteine to phenylalanine. Of all the DNA, just the CDR3 is kept, 45 bases in frame from base 1. The germline V gene encodes CDR1 LGHNA and CDR2 YSLEER. Libraries were built with RT-PCR. Sequencing was carried out with an Illumina HiSeq 2500. TCRdb passed the public sequencing reads through fastp at Q25 and MiXCR, retaining productive beta sequences. Each CDR3 protein gets just one entry, which takes the most common genes and DNA from the rows behind it. For this sample the table gives about 500,000 distinct CDR3 sequences, of which approximately 16% were detected only once. Less than 4% of the sample comes from the top ten.

This record comes from a study of response to subunit inactivated influenza vaccine (dated by TCRdb to 2016 to 2019). With regard to the full study: Deep quantitative profiling of the T cell receptor repertoire was used in the study to follow responses to a trivalent subunit inactivated influenza vaccine.

Here is what the overall study found, with its caveats: The authors suggested that each seasonal influenza vaccination may recruit only a limited number of new T cells.

The chain couples TRBV4-3 to TRBJ2-7; the D gene is perhaps TRBD2, on 5 matching bases. The starting material was CD4+ T cells sorted from PBMCs, obtained roughly 24 months after vaccination. This receptor was obtained from a man aged 45 to 75 who received an inactivated influenza vaccine. Donor details come from another sample of the same person, matched by shared clones. The encoded CDR3 is CASSHTGSGNYEQYF. The sequenced DNA: TGCGCCAGCAGCCATACGGGATCCGGGAACTACGAGCAGTACTTC.